These 21 T cell receptor beta chains originate from one sample sequenced in a study of PD-1 blockade in classical Hodgkin lymphoma. Time point here: newly diagnosed, previously untreated cHL patient sample. Sequencing was performed with immunoSEQ multiplex PCR; in TCRdb, only in-frame clones are kept and a portion is missing. This table has approximately 30,000 clones, roughly 92% appearing once. The specimen sequenced was peripheral blood mononuclear cells (PBMCs). The source of these receptors is a human donor with classical Hodgkin lymphoma.

V gene TRBV5-1 combines with J gene TRBJ2-7, with D possibly being TRBD2 (5 bases). Germline CDR1 is SGHRS and CDR2 is YFSETQ. The V and J ends lost 0 bases and 5 bases respectively, with 15 bases between them. The CDR3 spans 15 residues. The CDR3 nucleotides are TGCGCCAGCAGCTTGGCCGGGGTCTCATCCGACGAGCAGTACTTC. Its protein is CASSLAGVSSDEQYF.

The chain uses TRBV2 and TRBJ2-6; no clear D. This CDR3 is built from 15 residues. Germline values: CDR1 SNHLY, CDR2 FYNNEI. Trimming removed 4 bases at V and 0 bases at J, with 7 bases between. The CDR3: CASSGRDSGANVLTF. For the CDR3, the DNA is TGTGCCAGCAGTGGGCGCGACTCTGGGGCCAACGTCCTGACTTTC.

This clone was observed once. V is TRBV6-9 and J is TRBJ1-1, with D uncertain. Trimming removed 5 bases at V and 1 base at J, with 8 bases between. Germline CDR1 reads MNHGY; CDR2 reads SVAAGI. The CDR3 has 13 residues. Written as DNA, the CDR3 is TGTGCCAGCAGTCCGGCAGGGAACACTGAAGCTTTCTTT. Amino acids: CASSPAGNTEAFF.

The rearrangement joins TRBV10-1 to TRBJ2-5; D not resolved. The V gene's germline CDR1 is WNHNN and CDR2 SYGVQD (reference sequence). CDR3 length: 15 residues. Between the trimmed V and J ends, which lost 4 bases and 5 bases, there was a span of 17 bases. DNA for the CDR3: TGCGCCAGCAGTGGGGGTGGGATAATGGGGGAGACCCAGTACTTC. Protein sequence: CASSGGGIMGETQYF.

The chain employs TRBV27 and TRBJ1-1; D not certain. Germline CDR1 reads MNHEY; CDR2 reads SMNVEV (reference sequence). The CDR3 loop spans 13 amino acids. V was cut by 10 bases and J by 2 bases, with 14 bases left in between. CDR3 nucleotides: TGTGCCACTCAGAGATGGGGAAACACTGAAGCTTTCTTT. This sequence encodes CATQRWGNTEAFF.

The gene calls are TRBV7-9 and TRBJ2-7; D unresolved. The CDR3 sequence is 12 residues long. Trimming stripped 3 bases from V and 6 bases from J, with 9 bases between. The germline V gene has CDR1 SEHNR and CDR2 FQNEAQ (reference sequence). As DNA, the CDR3 is TGTGCCAGCAGCTTGGTTAGGGCCGAGCAGTACTTC. This translates into CASSLVRAEQYF.

The chain links TRBV15 to TRBJ1-1; possible D gene TRBD1, 5 bases. The germline gives CDR1 LNHNV, CDR2 YYDKDF (reference sequence). Trimming took off 0 bases at V and 4 bases at J, with 12 bases between the two ends. This CDR3 region has 15 residues. The CDR3 nucleotides read TGTGCCACCAGCAGAGATTTCGGGGGAGTCACTGAAGCTTTCTTT. Encoded protein: CATSRDFGGVTEAFF. Variable domain in full (rest from reference TRBV15 and TRBJ1-1): DAMVIQNPRYQVTQFGKPVTLSCSQTLNHNVMYWYQQKSSQAPKLLFHYYDKDFNNEADTPDNFQSRRPNTSFCFLDIRSPGLGDTAMYLCATSRDFGGVTEAFFGQGTRLTVV.

Concerning this clone itself: One junction end disagrees with the germline gene, perhaps due to a read error. The V call is TRBV2, the J call TRBJ2-5; D possibly corresponds to TRBD2 (5 bases). The CDR3 consists of 14 residues. Germline loops: CDR1 SNHLY, CDR2 FYNNEI. CDR3 sequence (DNA): TGTGCCATCAGTGCATTTCTTCGGGGAGAGACCCAGTACTTC. This encodes CAISAFLRGETQYF. Using reference TRBV2 and TRBJ2-5 for the parts outside the CDR3, the full variable domain is EPEVTQTPSHQVTQMGQEVILRCVPISNHLYFYWYRQILGQKVEFLVSFYNNEISEKSEIFDDQFSVERPDGSNFTLKIRSTKLEDSAMYFCAISAFLRGETQYFGPGTRLLVL.

The rearrangement joins TRBV4-3 to TRBJ2-7, with TRBD1 identical over 8 bases. CDR1 is LGHNA, CDR2 YSLEER, per germline. CDR3 length equals 15 residues. Trimming at V came to 1 base and at J to 6 bases, leaving 8 bases not matched to a gene. The CDR3 here is CASSQARQGIGEQYF. The DNA for the CDR3 is TGCGCCAGCAGCCAAGCCCGACAGGGGATTGGCGAGCAGTACTTC.

The chain joins TRBV6-5 to TRBJ2-2; 7 bases align to TRBD1. V lost 7 bases to trimming and J lost 5 bases; unmatched junction nucleotides: 7. The CDR3 extends over 14 amino acids. Germline lookup yields CDR1 MNHEY and CDR2 SVGAGI. The CDR3 loop is CASTRQGDTGELFF. The CDR3 bases are TGTGCCAGCACCCGGCAGGGGGATACCGGGGAGCTGTTTTTT.

The chain has TRBV5-4 and TRBJ1-2; no firm D call. CDR1 SGHNT and CDR2 YYREEE come from the germline V gene (reference sequence). This CDR3 comprises 14 residues. V dropped 0 bases and J dropped 4 bases, with 10 bases sitting between them. CDR3 region: CASSLGSGLYGYTF. The CDR3 DNA follows: TGTGCCAGCAGCTTGGGTTCCGGACTCTATGGCTACACCTTC.

The chain employs TRBV10-2 and TRBJ2-3; 9 nucleotides match TRBD2. Germline-derived CDR1 and CDR2 are WSHSY and SAAADI. V dropped 5 bases and J dropped 4; count of bases not matched to a gene: 4. The length of the CDR3 is 14 residues. The CDR3 spells CASSPAGGADTQYF. CDR3 DNA: TGCGCCAGCAGTCCAGCGGGAGGCGCAGATACGCAGTATTTT.

The chain is built from TRBV18 and TRBJ2-1, with 9 bases fitting TRBD1. Germline V CDR1 and CDR2: KGHSH, LQKENI. V dropped 5 bases and J dropped 5; count of bases not matched to a gene: 7. The CDR3 runs to 15 residues. The CDR3 reads CASSVRDRADNEQFF. The CDR3 DNA sequence: TGTGCCAGCTCAGTCCGGGACAGGGCGGACAATGAGCAGTTCTTC.

V and J are TRBV6-6 and TRBJ2-7; D remains unclear. V gave up 4 bases and J gave up 6 bases, with 7 bases separating them. This CDR3 region has 11 residues. Germline-derived CDR1 and CDR2 are MNHNY and SVGAGI (reference sequence). CDR3 sequence reads: CASSSYFEQYF. The CDR3, as DNA: TGTGCCAGCAGTTCTTACTTCGAGCAGTACTTC.

The rearrangement uses TRBV28 and TRBJ1-1, with D maybe TRBD1 (5 bases). Germline V lookup: CDR1 MDHEN, CDR2 SYDVKM. Deletions cut 5 bases from V and 3 bases from J, with 19 bases between. CDR3 length equals 16 residues. As DNA, the CDR3 is TGTGCCAGCAGTCTCCCGGATTCGACAGCCGACACTGAAGCTTTCTTT. Its translation is CASSLPDSTADTEAFF.

The chain is built from TRBV10-1 and TRBJ2-5; D might be TRBD2 (5 bases). The CDR3 is 12 amino acids. Germline V gene sequence: CDR1 WNHNN, CDR2 SYGVQD (reference sequence). V dropped 2 bases and J dropped 9 bases, with 10 bases sitting between them. The CDR3 nucleotides read TGCGCCAGCAGTGAGACTAGTAAGGCCCAGTACTTC. Translated: CASSETSKAQYF.

Concerning this clone itself: Other DNA sequences in this specimen translate into the identical CDR3. The V and J genes are TRBV28 and TRBJ1-1; D not certain. This CDR3 has 11 residues. Trimming pared 8 bases from V and 1 base from J, leaving 5 bases between. Looked up from germline, CDR1 is MDHEN and CDR2 is SYDVKM. The CDR3 spells CASRGNTEAFF. CDR3 DNA sequence: TGTGCCAGCCGGGGGAACACTGAAGCTTTCTTT. The full variable domain, rest sourced from reference TRBV28 and TRBJ1-1, is DVKVTQSSRYLVKRTGEKVFLECVQDMDHENMFWYRQDPGLGLRLIYFSYDVKMKEKGDIPEGYSVSREKKERFSLILESASTNQTSMYLCASRGNTEAFFGQGTRLTVV.

V is TRBV9 and J is TRBJ2-7; D is perhaps TRBD1 (5 bases). The CDR3 covers 14 residues. Trimming left V 1 base short and J 0 bases short, with 8 bases between. Per the germline V gene, CDR1 is SGDLS and CDR2 is YYNGEE. CDR3 in amino acids: CASSVTGTSYEQYF. The CDR3 DNA reads TGTGCCAGCAGCGTAACAGGAACCTCCTACGAGCAGTACTTC. Full variable domain (missing parts from reference TRBV9 and TRBJ2-7): DSGVTQTPKHLITATGQRVTLRCSPRSGDLSVYWYQQSLDQGLQFLIQYYNGEERAKGNILERFSAQQFPDLHSELNLSSLELGDSALYFCASSVTGTSYEQYFGPGTRLTVT.

This rearrangement joins TRBV6-5 to TRBJ2-1; tentatively, D is TRBD1 (6 bases). Trimming removed 0 bases at V and 3 bases at J, with 12 bases between. The CDR3 contains 16 residues. Germline loops: CDR1 MNHEY, CDR2 SVGAGI. The CDR3 region is CASSYSGTTYYNEQFF. CDR3 DNA sequence: TGTGCCAGCAGTTACTCAGGGACAACCTACTACAATGAGCAGTTCTTC.

The chain links TRBV21-1 to TRBJ2-1; the table's D gene call, TRBD2, was not cross checked with the DNA. TRBV21-1 is termed a pseudogene. This CDR3 has 17 amino acids. Here the CDR3 reads CASSNSSGREGHNEQFF. CDR3 coding DNA: TGTGCCAGCAGCAATAGTTCAGGGCGGGAGGGCCACAATGAGCAGTTCTTC.

The count of this clone is one. The genes are TRBV5-1 and TRBJ1-4; 8 bases match TRBD1. The length of the CDR3 is 13 residues. The germline V gene has CDR1 SGHRS and CDR2 YFSETQ. With 2 bases clipped from V and 8 bases from J, the junction kept 2 bases outside the gene matches. The CDR3 protein is CASSFGTGEKLFF. DNA for the CDR3: TGCGCCAGCAGCTTCGGGACAGGAGAAAAACTGTTTTTT.